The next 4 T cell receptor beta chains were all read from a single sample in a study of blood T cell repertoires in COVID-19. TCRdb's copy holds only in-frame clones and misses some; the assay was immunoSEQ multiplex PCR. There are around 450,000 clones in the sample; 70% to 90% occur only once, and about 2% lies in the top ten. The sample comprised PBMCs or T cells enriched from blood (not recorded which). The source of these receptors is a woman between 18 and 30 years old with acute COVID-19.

In DNA, the CDR3 is TGTGCCAGCAGTTCCCGGACTAGCGGGAGACCCAGACAGACCCAGTACTTC. Amino acid sequence: CASSSRTSGRPRQTQYF. The genes are TRBV6-2 or TRBV6-3 and TRBJ2-5; 13 bases match TRBD2. V gave up 4 bases and J gave up 6 bases; unmatched junction bases: 11. The CDR3 is 17 residues long. Germline V lookup: CDR1 MNHEY, CDR2 SVGEGT.

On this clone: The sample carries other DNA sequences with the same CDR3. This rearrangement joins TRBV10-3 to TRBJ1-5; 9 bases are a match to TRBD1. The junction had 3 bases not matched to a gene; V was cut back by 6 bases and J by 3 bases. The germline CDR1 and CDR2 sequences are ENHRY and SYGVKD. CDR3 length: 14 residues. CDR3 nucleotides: TGTGCCATCAGCAGGGACAGGGACAATCAGCCCCAGCATTTT. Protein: CAISRDRDNQPQHF.

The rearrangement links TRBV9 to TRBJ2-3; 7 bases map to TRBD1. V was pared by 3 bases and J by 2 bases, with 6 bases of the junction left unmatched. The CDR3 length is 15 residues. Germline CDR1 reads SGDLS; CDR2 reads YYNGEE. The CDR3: CASSGGTANTDTQYF. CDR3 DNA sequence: TGTGCCAGCAGCGGGGGGACAGCCAACACAGATACGCAGTATTTT.

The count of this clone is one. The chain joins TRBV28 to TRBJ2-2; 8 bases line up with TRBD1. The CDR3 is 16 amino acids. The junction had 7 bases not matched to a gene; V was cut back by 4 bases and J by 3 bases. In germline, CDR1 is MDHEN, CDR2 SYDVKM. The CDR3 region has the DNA TGTGCCAGCAGTTCCCCAGGGGGCGCCGACACCGGGGAGCTGTTTTTT. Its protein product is CASSSPGGADTGELFF.